The rows below give T cell receptor beta chains drawn from one sample of a study of CD8+CD57+ T cells in acquired aplastic anemia. TCRdb re-analysed the reads in MiXCR, keeping a single row per CDR3 protein. The sample has 260,000 or so distinct CDR3 sequences; approximately 79% are singletons. The specimen sequenced was sorted CD4+, CD8+, or CD8+CD57+ T cells (not recorded which) from PBMCs. These receptors all come from a human donor with aplastic anemia. Each CDR3 is given with its conserved first and last residue. Each record gives: V gene, D gene, clone size, J gene, CDR3 protein, CDR3 DNA. A D gene is named only where the DNA matches it firmly. Rows give clone size only sometimes, using once, few, many, or a class for an expanded clone.

TRBV24-1	-	-	TRBJ1-5	CAISDKRSDQPQHF	TGTGCCATCAGTGACAAGAGGAGTGATCAGCCCCAGCATTTT
TRBV7-8	-	-	TRBJ1-5	CASGDGGRHNQHF	TGTGCCAGCGGCGACGGGGGAAGACATAATCAGCATTTT
TRBV7-8	TRBD2	-	TRBJ2-1	CASSPTGGPDKQYF	TGTGCCAGCAGCCCGACGGGAGGTCCCGATAAGCAGTATTTC
TRBV7-9	TRBD1	-	TRBJ1-2	CASSLTGGGGYGETF	TGTGCCAGCAGCTTGACAGGGGGCGGCGGGTATGGCGAGACCTTC
TRBV2	-	-	TRBJ2-6	CASSEADSNEPHVLGF	TGTGCCAGCAGTGAAGCTGATAGCAACGAGCCCCACGTCTTGGGTTTC
TRBV19	-	-	TRBJ1-1	CASSLDLRGYNEEFF	TGTGCCAGCAGCTTAGATCTGAGAGGGTACAATGAGGAGTTCTTT
TRBV7-8	-	-	TRBJ1-2	CASSSAGGRDTQYYTF	TGTGCCAGCAGCTCAGCGGGAGGGCGCGATACGCAGTATTACACCTTC
TRBV15	-	-	TRBJ2-7	CATSRWSAQEEQYF	TGTGCCACCAGCAGATGGTCAGCCCAAGAGGAGCAGTACTTC
TRBV7-2	-	few	TRBJ1-1	CASSLVVGGAEAFF	TGTGCCAGCAGCTTAGTGGTCGGGGGGGCTGAAGCTTTCTTT
TRBV15	TRBD1	-	TRBJ2-7	CATSRGTGAPTDEQYF	TGTGCCACCAGCAGAGGTACAGGGGCGCCGACCGACGAGCAGTACTTC
TRBV5-1	-	-	TRBJ2-3	CASSGRPWDTQYF	TGTGCCAGCAGCGGCCGCCCCTGGGATACGCAGTATTTT
TRBV13	TRBD1	once	TRBJ2-7	CASSSSGTGYEQYF	TGTGCCAGCAGCTCATCGGGGACAGGCTACGAGCAGTACTTC
TRBV7-2	-	-	TRBJ1-2	CASSHRGAELQYGYTF	TGTGCCAGCAGCCATAGAGGCGCGGAGCTGCAGTACGGCTACACCTTC
TRBV9	-	few	TRBJ1-6	CASSLGEGGYNQPLHF	TGTGCCAGCAGCTTGGGGGAGGGGGGATATAACCAACCCCTCCACTTT
TRBV9	-	few	TRBJ2-1	CASSGHNEQFF	TGTGCCAGCAGCGGTCACAATGAGCAGTTCTTC
TRBV9	TRBD1	-	TRBJ2-6	CASSLGGQSTDTHVLTF	TGTGCCAGCAGCCTAGGGGGACAGAGCACAGATACGCACGTCCTGACTTTC
TRBV9	-	-	TRBJ2-7	CASGLAGNSQYFEQYF	TGTGCCAGCGGATTAGCTGGGAACAGTCAGTACTTCGAGCAGTACTTC
TRBV7-3	-	-	TRBJ2-3	CASSVGNGVEAQYF	TGTGCCAGCAGCGTAGGGAACGGGGTTGAGGCGCAGTATTTT
TRBV5-4	-	-	TRBJ2-7	CASSFTNPLPYEQYF	TGTGCCAGCAGCTTTACTAACCCCCTACCCTACGAGCAGTACTTC
TRBV5-1	TRBD1	-	TRBJ1-2	CASSPGGGGYGYTF	TGCGCCAGCAGCCCAGGGGGCGGAGGCTATGGCTACACCTTC
TRBV9	-	-	TRBJ1-2	CASSVGGTSNDGYTF	TGTGCCAGCAGCGTGGGCGGGACGTCCAACGATGGGTACACCTTC
TRBV7-8	TRBD1	-	TRBJ1-4	CASSFAGGPNEKLFF	TGTGCCAGCAGCTTCGCAGGGGGCCCCAATGAAAAACTGTTTTTT
TRBV7-2	TRBD1	once	TRBJ1-2	CASSSLQGDRRYGYTF	TGTGCCAGCAGCTCGCTTCAAGGGGACAGGCGCTATGGCTACACCTTC
TRBV5-1	-	once	TRBJ2-3	CASRVRDVLIDTQYF	TGCGCCAGCAGGGTCAGGGATGTTTTAATAGATACGCAGTATTTT
TRBV7-9	TRBD1	-	TRBJ1-1	CASRLDVTGTTEAFF	TGTGCCAGCAGGTTAGATGTGACAGGGACCACTGAAGCTTTCTTT
TRBV5-1	-	-	TRBJ2-4	CASSEAGNNTDF	TGTGCCAGCAGCGAAGCTGGCAACAACACTGACTTC
TRBV19	-	-	TRBJ2-1	CASSLANGTNKTQFF	TGTGCCAGCAGCTTAGCCAACGGAACAAACAAGACCCAGTTCTTC
TRBV9	TRBD2	-	TRBJ2-7	CASSVGLADTDTPYEQYF	TGTGCCAGCAGCGTAGGACTAGCGGACACAGATACGCCCTACGAGCAGTACTTC
TRBV7-6	-	few	TRBJ1-2	CASSFGYTF	TGTGCCAGCAGCTTTGGCTACACCTTC
TRBV19	TRBD2	-	TRBJ2-3	CASSMAGGTYKEHF	TGTGCCAGCAGTATGGCGGGGGGAACCTACAAGGAGCATTTT
TRBV6-2/TRBV6-3	-	-	TRBJ1-6	CASSIQGTEHNSPLHF	TGTGCCAGCAGCATACAGGGTACGGAACATAATTCACCCCTCCACTTT
TRBV5-8	TRBD2	-	TRBJ2-1	CASSSRDSGGSDEQFF	TGTGCCAGCAGCTCACGGGACAGCGGGGGGAGCGATGAGCAGTTCTTC
TRBV9	-	few	TRBJ1-3	CASSVDQNSYNEYF	TGTGCCAGCAGCGTAGATCAGAACTCCTACAATGAGTATTTT
TRBV11-3	-	-	TRBJ2-1	CASSLGLTGSLSF	TGTGCCAGCAGCTTAGGTCTGACAGGAAGTCTGTCCTTC
TRBV9	TRBD2	-	TRBJ2-3	CASTLAGGTGALYF	TGTGCCAGCACCTTAGCGGGGGGCACCGGGGCGCTGTATTTT
TRBV19	TRBD1	-	TRBJ1-1	CASSLDLTGYNEAFF	TGTGCCAGTAGCTTAGATCTGACAGGGTACAATGAAGCTTTCTTT
TRBV5-1	TRBD2	-	TRBJ2-1	CASSSGGRDEQFF	TGTGCCAGCAGCTCTGGGGGGAGGGATGAGCAGTTCTTC
TRBV19	-	once	TRBJ1-5	CATKSLGYSNQPQHF	TGTGCCACCAAGTCACTGGGGTATAGCAATCAGCCCCAGCATTTT
TRBV15	TRBD1	once	TRBJ2-7	CATSLTGGYEQYF	TGTGCCACCAGTTTGACAGGGGGCTACGAGCAGTACTTC
TRBV7-8	-	-	TRBJ2-1	CASSLGGDPYNEHFF	TGTGCCAGCAGTTTAGGGGGAGATCCCTACAATGAGCATTTCTTC
TRBV11-2	-	-	TRBJ1-6	CASSQGLAVSPLHF	TGCGCCAGCAGCCAAGGCCTTGCAGTTTCACCCCTCCACTTT
TRBV5-4	-	-	TRBJ1-1	CASSFTTLPANTEAFF	TGTGCCAGCAGCTTTACTACCCTCCCGGCCAACACTGAAGCTTTCTTT
TRBV7-4	-	-	TRBJ2-5	CASSVSVTRSTSGYF	-
TRBV9	TRBD2	many	TRBJ2-1	CASSVGGTSSYNEQFF	TGTGCCAGCAGCGTAGGAGGGACTAGCTCCTACAATGAGCAGTTCTTC
TRBV7-2	-	-	TRBJ1-1	CASSLAGTPNTQDFF	TGTGCCAGCAGCTTAGCGGGAACTCCCAACACTCAGGATTTCTTT
TRBV11-3	-	-	TRBJ2-3	CASSLDLAGNTESF	TGTGCCAGCAGCTTAGATCTGGCAGGGAACACTGAATCTTTT
TRBV11-3	-	-	TRBJ2-3	CASSLERAGNTRYF	TGTGCCAGCAGCTTAGAGCGAGCTGGGAATACGCGGTATTTT
TRBV9	-	-	TRBJ2-5	CASSLGWGTQNLYF	TGTGCCAGCAGCCTAGGGTGGGGTACGCAGAACCTTTACTTC
TRBV11-3	-	-	TRBJ2-5	CASGPRGRGGETQYF	TGTGCCAGCGGACCTAGGGGGAGGGGGGGAGAGACCCAGTACTTC
TRBV7-3	-	-	TRBJ2-5	CASSSGPKETQYF	TGTGCCAGCAGTAGCGGACCCAAGGAGACCCAGTACTTC
TRBV9	-	-	TRBJ1-2	CASGLAGNIQYYGYTF	TGTGCCAGCGGATTGGCTGGGAACATTCAGTACTACGGCTACACCTTC
TRBV7-3	-	-	TRBJ2-5	CASSARPQEQSAPYF	TGTGCCAGCAGCGCCCGTCCGCAAGAGCAATCAGCCCCATACTTC
TRBV7-9	-	once	TRBJ2-3	CASSFTSAISSYYF	TGTGCCAGCAGCTTTACGAGCGCTATCAGTAGTTATTATTTT
TRBV7-3	-	-	TRBJ2-3	CASSVGGGAATYF	-
TRBV7-6	-	-	TRBJ2-3	CASTLGRLPCGADTQYF	TGTGCCAGCACCCTAGGGAGGCTGCCCTGTGGGGCAGATACGCAGTATTTT